These 24 T cell receptor beta chains were all obtained from the same sample, sequenced in a study of memory CD4+ T cells and cytomegalovirus serostatus. Data came from immunoSEQ multiplex PCR; TCRdb stores just in-frame clones and leaves some out. Of around 53,000 clones in the sample, around 83% were seen once. Single viable CD3+CD4+CD8-CD45RO+ cells were sorted as the memory CD4+ T cells. The sequenced sample consisted of memory CD4+ T cells from blood. The receptors derive from an adult in good health and CMV-seropositive.

This chain uses TRBV7-2 with TRBJ1-2; TRBD1 agrees at 7 bases. Per the germline V gene, CDR1 is SGHTA and CDR2 is FQGNSA. The CDR3 is 14 amino acids. V trimming: 3 bases; J trimming: 2 bases; junction bases outside the gene matches: 3. The CDR3 DNA sequence: TGTGCCAGCAGCTTGGGACAGCAGAACTATGGCTACACCTTC. Its protein product is CASSLGQQNYGYTF.

This rearrangement joins TRBV28 to TRBJ1-5; 9 nucleotides line up with TRBD1. CDR1 and CDR2 (germline): MDHEN, SYDVKM. Losses at the gene ends were 5 bases for V and 4 bases for J; bases not matched to a gene: 9. The CDR3 runs 16 residues. CDR3 nucleotides: TGTGCCAGCAGTGCCCCCGGGACAGGGCGAAATCAGCCCCAGCATTTT. This encodes CASSAPGTGRNQPQHF. The variable domain in full, with the rest retrieved from reference TRBV28 and TRBJ1-5, is DVKVTQSSRYLVKRTGEKVFLECVQDMDHENMFWYRQDPGLGLRLIYFSYDVKMKEKGDIPEGYSVSREKKERFSLILESASTNQTSMYLCASSAPGTGRNQPQHFGDGTRLSIL.

The chain links TRBV18 to TRBJ2-2; D gene uncertain. The V gene's germline CDR1 is KGHSH and CDR2 LQKENI. Trimming shortened V by 3 bases and J by 4 bases, and 12 bases separated the two germline ends. This CDR3 comprises 15 residues. This chain's CDR3 is CASSPGSTGTGELFF. The CDR3 region has the DNA TGTGCCAGCTCACCGGGGTCGACTGGCACCGGGGAGCTGTTTTTT.

CDR3 sequence reads: CASWTGLIYNEQFF. The CDR3 DNA reads as TGTGCCAGCTGGACAGGACTGATCTACAATGAGCAGTTCTTC. This chain joins TRBV27 and TRBJ2-1; 7 nucleotides match TRBD1. This CDR3 region has 14 residues. With V trimmed by 8 bases and J by 3 bases, 7 bases remained unmatched. CDR1 is MNHEY, CDR2 SMNVEV, per germline (reference sequence).

V gene TRBV5-1 combines with J gene TRBJ2-1; 9 bases are a match to TRBD2. Germline-derived CDR1 and CDR2 are SGHRS and YFSETQ. The CDR3 contains 16 residues. V lost 3 bases to trimming and J lost 0 bases; unmatched junction nucleotides: 4. For the CDR3, the DNA is TGCGCCAGCAGCTCCCAGGGACTAGCCTCCTACAATGAGCAGTTCTTC. It yields the protein CASSSQGLASYNEQFF.

The rearrangement joins TRBV6-5 to TRBJ1-3; 9 bases agree with TRBD1. Per germline, CDR1 MNHEY and CDR2 SVGAGI. The junction had 6 bases not matched to a gene; V was cut back by 7 bases and J by 5 bases. This CDR3 spans 14 amino acids. CDR3 sequence: CASTEGQGRNTIYF. For the CDR3, the DNA is TGTGCCAGCACCGAGGGACAGGGAAGAAACACCATATATTTT.

The chain links TRBV9 to TRBJ1-5, with 7 bases identical to TRBD1. This CDR3 has 12 amino acids. Germline V gene data show CDR1 as SGDLS and CDR2 as YYNGEE. Losses at the gene ends were 9 bases for V and 7 bases for J; bases not matched to a gene: 7. The CDR3 loop is CAIPGGRQPQHF. In DNA, the CDR3 is TGTGCCATCCCAGGGGGGAGGCAGCCCCAGCATTTT.

V usage is TRBV10-3 and J usage is TRBJ2-1; no clear D. CDR3 size: 12 residues. Germline CDR1 is ENHRY and CDR2 is SYGVKD. V was trimmed by 5 bases and J by 7 bases, leaving 9 bases between them. CDR3 sequence reads: CAISSGRNEQFF. CDR3 nucleotides: TGTGCCATCAGTTCCGGAAGGAATGAGCAGTTCTTC.

The J gene is TRBJ2-4, the V gene TRBV30; D possibly matches TRBD1 or TRBD2 (6 bases each). Trimming removed 0 bases at V and 3 bases at J, with 9 bases between. The CDR3 is made up of 14 amino acids. From germline, CDR1 is GTSNPN and CDR2 SVGIG (reference sequence). CDR3 nucleotides: TGTGCCTGGAGTGTAGGGGGAGGCAAAAACATTCAGTACTTC. Protein sequence: CAWSVGGGKNIQYF.

The V and J genes are TRBV7-9 and TRBJ1-2, with a tentative D call TRBD1 (5 bases). Germline V gives CDR1 SEHNR, CDR2 FQNEAQ (reference sequence). Between the trimmed V and J ends, which lost 7 bases and 8 bases, there was a span of 17 bases. The CDR3 consists of 13 residues. The CDR3, as DNA: TGTGCCAGCAACCCGTCTGGTCAGGGCGGCTACACCTTC. It specifies CASNPSGQGGYTF. Variable domain in full (rest from reference TRBV7-9 and TRBJ1-2): DTGVSQNPRHKITKRGQNVTFRCDPISEHNRLYWYRQTLGQGPEFLTYFQNEAQLEKSRLLSDRFSAERPKGSFSTLEIQRTEQGDSAMYLCASNPSGQGGYTFGSGTRLTVV.

The CDR3 here is CASSMRGAYNSPLHF. CDR3 DNA sequence: TGTGCCAGTAGTATGAGAGGGGCCTATAATTCACCCCTCCACTTT. The chain couples TRBV19 to TRBJ1-6; a weak D match, TRBD1 (5 bases). This CDR3 spans 15 amino acids. Germline V CDR1 and CDR2: LNHDA, SQIVND (reference sequence). V was shortened by 3 bases and J by 2 bases, with 8 bases between the two germline ends.

This clone was observed a single time. The genes are TRBV15 and TRBJ2-7; 7 nucleotides line up with TRBD2. The V gene end was trimmed by 5 bases and the J gene end by 2 bases; junction bases not matched to a gene: 6. The CDR3 runs to 14 residues. Germline loops: CDR1 LNHNV, CDR2 YYDKDF (reference sequence). The CDR3 protein is CATSVGGPPYEQYF. For the CDR3, the DNA is TGTGCCACCAGCGTGGGAGGGCCCCCCTACGAGCAGTACTTC.

This chain joins TRBV7-3 and TRBJ2-5, with D maybe TRBD2 (5 bases). The CDR3 spans 13 residues. Germline V gene data show CDR1 as SGHTA and CDR2 as FQGTGA. V was clipped by 1 base and J by 7 bases, with 10 bases between them. CDR3 in DNA: TGTGCCAGCAGCTTAAATTCACGGGGGACCCAGTACTTC. Translating gives CASSLNSRGTQYF.

The CDR3 spells CASSLVLREGYTF. The CDR3 DNA reads as TGTGCCAGCAGCTTAGTATTAAGGGAAGGCTACACCTTC. The chain carries TRBV7-2 and TRBJ1-2; D is unclear. The CDR3 has 13 residues. The germline CDR1 and CDR2 sequences are SGHTA and FQGNSA. Deletions cut 1 base from V and 8 bases from J, with 11 bases between.

A few counts support this clone. The rearrangement links TRBV7-2 to TRBJ1-3, with D tentatively TRBD1 (5 bases). Germline assignment: CDR1 SGHTA and CDR2 FQGNSA. Trimming removed 5 bases at V and 0 bases at J, with 8 bases between. This CDR3 region has 14 residues. The CDR3: CASSGGISGNTIYF. CDR3 DNA: TGTGCCAGCAGCGGGGGAATCTCTGGAAACACCATATATTTT.

The chain has TRBV7-6 and TRBJ2-7, with TRBD2 matching 13 bases. This CDR3 is built from 15 residues. Germline V gives CDR1 SGHVS, CDR2 FNYEAQ. The ends lost 5 bases at V and 6 bases at J; junction bases unmatched: 7. CDR3 coding DNA: TGTGCCAGCAGCCCGCGGACTAGCGGGAGCACCGAGCAGTACTTC. This translates into CASSPRTSGSTEQYF.

The J gene is TRBJ2-3, the V gene TRBV2; 7 bases map to TRBD1. This CDR3 is 13 amino acids long. Germline CDR1 reads SNHLY; CDR2 reads FYNNEI. Losses at the gene ends were 7 bases for V and 6 bases for J; bases not matched to a gene: 7. CDR3: CASKRGRVDTQYF. CDR3 DNA sequence: TGTGCCAGCAAGAGGGGGCGTGTGGATACGCAGTATTTT.

V is TRBV18 and J is TRBJ2-1; 16 nucleotides align to TRBD2. CDR3 length equals 18 residues. Trimming took 7 bases from V and 7 from J; bases not matched to a gene: 13. Germline CDR1 and CDR2: KGHSH and LQKENI. DNA for the CDR3: TGTGCCAGCTTCTCACCGGGACTAGCGGGGGGGAAGGGGAATGAGCAGTTCTTC. Translating gives CASFSPGLAGGKGNEQFF.

The chain couples TRBV20-1 to TRBJ1-2; D not resolved. Germline-derived CDR1 and CDR2 are DFQATT and SNEGSKA (reference sequence). The CDR3 consists of 11 residues. Trimming stripped 0 bases from V and 6 bases from J, with 5 bases between. For the CDR3, the DNA is TGCAGTGCTAGAGACTTAAATGGCTACACCTTC. This gives the protein CSARDLNGYTF.

The J gene is TRBJ1-6, the V gene TRBV14; TRBD1 agrees at 7 bases. CDR3 size: 18 residues. V shed 5 bases, J shed 4 bases, and the junction held 14 bases outside the gene matches. Germline V gene data show CDR1 as SGHDN and CDR2 as FVKESK. The CDR3 nucleotides read TGTGCCAGCAGCTACCGCGATTTGACAGGGTGGTATAATTCACCCCTCCACTTT. Translated, it gives CASSYRDLTGWYNSPLHF.

This rearrangement joins TRBV5-1 to TRBJ2-1, with D perhaps TRBD2 (6 bases). Germline V gene sequence: CDR1 SGHRS, CDR2 YFSETQ. CDR3 size: 15 residues. Trimming cost V 4 bases and J 4 bases, with 15 bases left between them. The CDR3: CASSAGRPGYNEQFF. CDR3 bases: TGCGCCAGCAGCGCGGGAAGGCCGGGGTACAATGAGCAGTTCTTC.

V usage is TRBV9 and J usage is TRBJ1-5; tentative D call: TRBD1 (5 bases). CDR1 SGDLS and CDR2 YYNGEE come from the germline V gene. The CDR3 has 13 residues. Trimming removed 4 bases from V and 7 bases from J, with 12 bases in between. CDR3: CASSTHQGQPQHF. DNA of the CDR3: TGTGCCAGCAGCACTCACCAGGGCCAGCCCCAGCATTTT. Full variable domain (missing parts from reference TRBV9 and TRBJ1-5): DSGVTQTPKHLITATGQRVTLRCSPRSGDLSVYWYQQSLDQGLQFLIQYYNGEERAKGNILERFSAQQFPDLHSELNLSSLELGDSALYFCASSTHQGQPQHFGDGTRLSIL.

J is TRBJ2-7 and V is TRBV30; D remains ambiguous. Germline-derived CDR1 and CDR2 are GTSNPN and SVGIG (reference sequence). V was pared by 1 base and J by 3 bases, with 13 bases between. The CDR3 spans 14 residues. CDR3 protein: CAWSEGGQIYEQYF. DNA for the CDR3: TGTGCCTGGAGTGAAGGTGGGCAGATCTACGAGCAGTACTTC.

This clone was recorded a few times. The chain employs TRBV7-9 and TRBJ2-1; 7 bases match TRBD2. This CDR3 contains 17 residues. In germline, CDR1 is SEHNR, CDR2 FQNEAQ (reference sequence). V trimming: 3 bases; J trimming: 4 bases; junction bases outside the gene matches: 12. CDR3 sequence: CASSFVPGLGGYNEQFF. DNA for the CDR3: TGTGCCAGCAGCTTCGTCCCGGGGTTGGGAGGGTACAATGAGCAGTTCTTC. Supplemented by reference TRBV7-9 and TRBJ2-1, the full variable domain reads DTGVSQNPRHKITKRGQNVTFRCDPISEHNRLYWYRQTLGQGPEFLTYFQNEAQLEKSRLLSDRFSAERPKGSFSTLEIQRTEQGDSAMYLCASSFVPGLGGYNEQFFGPGTRLTVL.